The present entry profiles one T cell receptor (beta chain) with its context. Profiling relied on immunoSEQ multiplex PCR, and the TCRdb table lists in-frame clones only, not all of them. The data show approximately 230,000 clones, with 70% to 90% seen just once and 2% to 2.5% held by the top ten. The sample belongs to a study of blood T cell repertoires in COVID-19. Study-wide background: Samples representing acute and convalescent COVID-19 were sourced from the United States, Italy and Spain. PBMCs, B-cell-depleted T cells, or T cells were the source of the cDNA or gDNA that made up the material.

The TCR was taken from a woman between 40 and 50 years old who had recovered from COVID-19. The sample consisted of peripheral blood.

The CDR3 DNA follows: TGCAGCGTTTGGGGGAGGGGGTTCAATGAGCAGTTCTTC. Translating it yields CSVWGRGFNEQFF. The rearrangement uses TRBV29-1 and TRBJ2-1; possible D gene TRBD2, 7 bases. This CDR3 is built from 13 residues. Germline CDR1 is SQVTM and CDR2 is ANQGSEA. V lost 5 bases and J lost 6, with 14 bases in between.